The T cell receptor beta chain described here comes from a study of cytomegalovirus exposure and HLA in healthy donors. General study findings and limits: TCR beta V- and J-gene trimming was later associated with a missense DCLRE1C variant.

This clone was detected only a few times. Its target is not known. This PCR relied on a set of 60 Vbeta primers and 13 Jbeta primers. This table comes from immunoSEQ multiplex PCR, and its TCRdb copy is limited to in-frame clones, with some not included. The data show 120,000 or so clones, roughly 85% seen once. Germline V lookup: CDR1 MNHEY, CDR2 SVGAGI. CDR3 length: 15 residues. The V end lost 6 bases, the J end lost 0 bases, and 13 bases lay between the germline ends. This clonotype was sampled from a woman in her thirties or forties in good health and CMV-seropositive. This chain connects TRBV6-5 to TRBJ2-3, with D perhaps matching TRBD2 (5 bases). Sequencing input: PBMCs. CDR3 region: CASSPGGGSTDTQYF. The DNA of the CDR3 is TGTGCCAGCAGCCCCGGAGGCGGGAGCACAGATACGCAGTATTTT.